Listed below are T cell receptor beta chains from one sample, sequenced in a study of blood T cell repertoires in COVID-19. Clones were read by immunoSEQ multiplex PCR, and TCRdb kept only the in-frame ones, dropping some. The sample yields roughly 81,000 clones, roughly 86% seen once. What was sequenced was peripheral blood. The receptor source for this set is a man aged 35-49 years with acute or convalescent COVID-19. Each CDR3 is given with its conserved first and last residue. A D gene is named only where the DNA matches it firmly.

V: TRBV10-3; J: TRBJ2-6; D: TRBD2; CDR3: CAISEGGVSGTGANVLTF; DNA: TGTGCCATCAGTGAGGGCGGGGTTAGCGGGACTGGGGCCAACGTCCTGACTTTC
V: TRBV5-1; J: TRBJ2-1; D: TRBD2; CDR3: CASSLTSGSYNEQFF; DNA: TGCGCCAGCAGCTTAACTAGCGGCTCCTACAATGAGCAGTTCTTC
V: TRBV6-6; J: TRBJ1-2; D: NA; CDR3: CASSYSGQSANYGYTF; DNA: TGTGCCAGCAGTTACTCCGGACAGTCCGCTAACTATGGCTACACCTTC
V: TRBV6-6; J: TRBJ2-5; D: NA; CDR3: CASSRVGGVIQETQYF; DNA: TGTGCCAGCAGTCGAGTCGGGGGAGTGATCCAAGAGACCCAGTACTTC
V: TRBV27; J: TRBJ1-2; D: TRBD1; CDR3: CASSLTGTGGNYGYTF; DNA: TGTGCCAGCAGTTTAACCGGGACAGGGGGGAACTATGGCTACACCTTC
V: TRBV27; J: TRBJ1-3; D: TRBD1; CDR3: CASSPDRGYSGNTIYF; DNA: TGTGCCAGCAGTCCTGACAGGGGTTATTCCGGAAACACCATATATTTT
V: TRBV30; J: TRBJ2-3; D: TRBD2; CDR3: CAWSVLSLAGGLPADTQYF; DNA: TGTGCCTGGAGTGTACTGTCTCTAGCGGGGGGGCTTCCCGCAGATACGCAGTATTTT
V: TRBV4-1; J: TRBJ2-7; D: NA; CDR3: CASSQDRRQNYEQYF; DNA: TGCGCCAGCAGCCAAGATCGGAGACAGAACTACGAGCAGTACTTC
V: TRBV4-1; J: TRBJ2-2; D: NA; CDR3: CASSRGGEAGELFF; DNA: TGCGCCAGCAGCCGTGGTGGGGAGGCCGGGGAGCTGTTTTTT
V: TRBV27; J: TRBJ1-5; D: NA; CDR3: CASARGTGLDQPQHF; DNA: TGTGCCAGCGCGCGGGGTACGGGGCTGGATCAGCCCCAGCATTTT
V: TRBV6-2/TRBV6-3; J: TRBJ1-1; D: TRBD1; CDR3: CASSHRGPNTEAFF; DNA: TGTGCCAGCAGTCACAGGGGGCCGAACACTGAAGCTTTCTTT
V: TRBV30; J: TRBJ1-6; D: NA; CDR3: CAWRDMSSYNSPLHF; DNA: TGTGCCTGGAGGGACATGAGCTCCTATAATTCACCCCTCCACTTT